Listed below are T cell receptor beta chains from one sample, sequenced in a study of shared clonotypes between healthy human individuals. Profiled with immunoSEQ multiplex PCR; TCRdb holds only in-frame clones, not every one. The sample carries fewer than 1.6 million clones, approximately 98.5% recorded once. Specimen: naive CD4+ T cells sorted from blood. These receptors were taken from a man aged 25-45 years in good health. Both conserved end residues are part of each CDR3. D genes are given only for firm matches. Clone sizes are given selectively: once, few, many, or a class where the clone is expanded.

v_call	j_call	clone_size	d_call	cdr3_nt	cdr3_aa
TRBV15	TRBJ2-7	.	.	TGTGCCACCGGTCATGGGCGGTCCGGGTACGAGCAGTACTTC	CATGHGRSGYEQYF
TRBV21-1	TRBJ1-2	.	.	TGTGCCAGCAGCATACGGAATAACTATGGCTACACCTTC	CASSIRNNYGYTF
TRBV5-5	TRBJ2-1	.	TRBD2	TGTGCCAGCAGCTCCTTACTAGCGGGAACCTACAATGAGCAGTTCTTC	CASSSLLAGTYNEQFF
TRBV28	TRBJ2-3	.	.	TGTGCCAGCAGTTTTGGGTTGCGGAACTTAAGAGATACGCAGTATTTT	CASSFGLRNLRDTQYF
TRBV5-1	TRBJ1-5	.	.	TGCGCCAGCAGTCCAGACAGCAATCAGCCCCAGCATTTT	CASSPDSNQPQHF
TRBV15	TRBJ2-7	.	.	TGTGCCACCAGCAGACCCGGACCAGGATCCTACGAGCAGTACTTC	CATSRPGPGSYEQYF
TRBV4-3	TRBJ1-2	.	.	TGCGCCAGCAGCCAAAACAGGGCCGCTAACTATGGCTACACCTTC	CASSQNRAANYGYTF
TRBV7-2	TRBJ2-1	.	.	TGTGCCAGCAGCTTTAGGGAGCACCCTGACTACAATGAGCAGTTCTTC	CASSFREHPDYNEQFF
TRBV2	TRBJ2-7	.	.	TGTGCCACCACTGGGGATGTTGGATACGAGCAGTACTTC	CATTGDVGYEQYF
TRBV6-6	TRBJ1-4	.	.	TGTGCCAGCAGAAGGGACTTTGAAAAACTGTTTTTT	CASRRDFEKLFF
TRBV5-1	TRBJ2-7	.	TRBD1	TGCGCCAGCAGCACCGGGACAGGTCGGCACGAGCAGTACTTC	CASSTGTGRHEQYF
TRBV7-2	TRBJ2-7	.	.	TGTGCCAGCAGCTTTTCCGGGGGCGCGGGGGAGCAGTACTTC	CASSFSGGAGEQYF
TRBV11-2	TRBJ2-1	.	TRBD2	TGTGCCAGCATTCCGGGACTAGCGTTTCCCTACAATGAGCAGTTCTTC	CASIPGLAFPYNEQFF
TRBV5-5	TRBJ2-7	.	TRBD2	TGTGCCAGCAGCCTTCGACTAGCGGGAGCCTACGAGCAGTACTTC	CASSLRLAGAYEQYF
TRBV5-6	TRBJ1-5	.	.	TGTGCCAGCAGCGAAAGAGGGATTCAGCCCCAGCATTTT	CASSERGIQPQHF
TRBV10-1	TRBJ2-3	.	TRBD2	TGCGCCAGCAGTGAGACCGGGACTAGCGAGAGCACAGATACGCAGTATTTT	CASSETGTSESTDTQYF
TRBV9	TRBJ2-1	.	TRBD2	TGTGCCAGCAGCGTAGGTGGGACTAGCTACAATGAGCAGTTCTTC	CASSVGGTSYNEQFF
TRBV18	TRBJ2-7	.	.	TGTGCCAGCTCACCCGAGGTGAGCTCCTACGAGCAGTACTTC	CASSPEVSSYEQYF
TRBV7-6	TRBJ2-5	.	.	TGTGCCAGCAGCACCAACTTCGGTGGAGGATCGACCCAGTACTTC	CASSTNFGGGSTQYF
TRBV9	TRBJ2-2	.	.	TGTGCCAGCAGCGGACCGGGAGGGGAGCTGTTTTTT	CASSGPGGELFF
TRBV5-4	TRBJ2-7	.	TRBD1	TGTGCCAGCAGCTTTACCCCCGGGACAGGGTTGGGGTACGAGCAGTACTTC	CASSFTPGTGLGYEQYF
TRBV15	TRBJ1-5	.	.	TGTGCCACCAGCAACTCGGGGATATGGAGCAATCAGCCCCAGCATTTT	CATSNSGIWSNQPQHF
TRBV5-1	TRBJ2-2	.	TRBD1	TGCGCCAGCAGCTCCAGGACAGGGGGCACCGGGGAGCTGTTTTTT	CASSSRTGGTGELFF
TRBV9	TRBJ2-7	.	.	TGTGCCAGCAGCGTAAATCCCTATCGCCCCTACGAGCAGTACTTC	CASSVNPYRPYEQYF
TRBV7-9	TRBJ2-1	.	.	TGTGCCAGCAGCTTAGTTGTCAGGGGAATCTATGAGCAGTTCTTC	CASSLVVRGIYEQFF
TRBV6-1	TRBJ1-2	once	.	TGTGCCACTACAGTAGCCTATGGCTACACCTTC	CATTVAYGYTF
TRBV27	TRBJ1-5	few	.	TGTGCCAGCAGTTCCCTGGTCGGTAGCAATCAGCCCCAGCATTTT	CASSSLVGSNQPQHF
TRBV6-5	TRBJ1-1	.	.	TGTGCCAGCGGAGGTAGGGGCGGGAACACTGAAGCTTTCTTT	CASGGRGGNTEAFF
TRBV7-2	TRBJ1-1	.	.	TGTGCCAGCAGCCCATGGAGTGCCTTGGACGACACTGAAGCTTTCTTT	CASSPWSALDDTEAFF
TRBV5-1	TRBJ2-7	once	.	TGCGCCAGCAGCCCCAGGGTCCCCTACGAGCAGTACTTC	CASSPRVPYEQYF
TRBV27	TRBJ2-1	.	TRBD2	TGTGCCAGCGGGGGAGGGAATGAGCAGTTCTTC	CASGGGNEQFF
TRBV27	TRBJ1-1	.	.	TGTGCCAGCAGTTTTGCAGGGATGAACACTGAAGCTTTCTTT	CASSFAGMNTEAFF
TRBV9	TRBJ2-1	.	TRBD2	TGTGCCAGCAGCGGCGGGAGGGGGCAGTTCTTC	CASSGGRGQFF
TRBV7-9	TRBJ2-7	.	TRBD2	TGTGCCAGCAGCTTGACTAGCGGCCCCTCCTACGAGCAGTACTTC	CASSLTSGPSYEQYF
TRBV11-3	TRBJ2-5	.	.	TGTGCCAGCAGCTTAGGGCCTAACCAAGAGACCCAGTACTTC	CASSLGPNQETQYF
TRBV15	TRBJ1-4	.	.	TGTGCCACCAGCTATCGGAGAAATGAAAAACTGTTTTTT	CATSYRRNEKLFF
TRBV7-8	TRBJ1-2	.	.	TGTGCCAGCAGCCACCTGCGCGGGGGGATGGACTATGGCTACACCTTC	CASSHLRGGMDYGYTF
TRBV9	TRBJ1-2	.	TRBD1	TGTGCCAGCAGCGCGGACGGGACAGCTTATGGCTACACCTTC	CASSADGTAYGYTF
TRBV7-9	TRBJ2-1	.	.	TGTGCCAGCAGACCAGGGGATGAGCAGTTCTTC	CASRPGDEQFF
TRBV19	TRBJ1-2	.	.	TGTGCCAGTAGTCCCTGGCGGAGTCGTGCCTTTTATGGCTACACCTTC	CASSPWRSRAFYGYTF
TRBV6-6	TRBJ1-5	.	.	TGTGCCAGCAGTTACTCAGACCTGAATCAGCCCCAGCATTTT	CASSYSDLNQPQHF
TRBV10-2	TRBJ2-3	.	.	TGCGCCAGCAGTCCGGCAGATACGCAGTATTTT	CASSPADTQYF
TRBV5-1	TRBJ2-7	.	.	TGCGCCAGCGCCCGGGGAACCAACTCCTACGAGCAGTACTTC	CASARGTNSYEQYF
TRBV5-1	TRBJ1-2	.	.	TGCGCCAGCAGCTTGGAAGGGCGTACACAAAATGGCTACACCTTC	CASSLEGRTQNGYTF
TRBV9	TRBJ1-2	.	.	TGTGCCAGCAGCGTCCTTGGGGGAACTAACTATGGCTACACCTTC	CASSVLGGTNYGYTF
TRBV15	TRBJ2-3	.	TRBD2	TGTGCCACCAGCCTTAGCGGGAGGACAGATACGCAGTATTTT	CATSLSGRTDTQYF
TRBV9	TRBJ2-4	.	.	TGTGCCAGCAGCGTAGGGCTAGCAGGTGTGGAAAACATTCAGTACTTC	CASSVGLAGVENIQYF
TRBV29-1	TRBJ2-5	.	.	TGCAGCGCCGGTCTCCCTGGAGAGACCCAGTACTTC	CSAGLPGETQYF
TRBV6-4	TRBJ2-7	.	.	TGTGCCAGCAGTGAGCCTCGACAGGCCCTCAGGAGCTCCTACGAGCAGTACTTC	CASSEPRQALRSSYEQYF
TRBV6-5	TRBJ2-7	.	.	TGTGCCAGCAGTTATATCGGAGGAATCTCCTACGAGCAGTACTTC	CASSYIGGISYEQYF
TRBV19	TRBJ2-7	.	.	TGTGCCAGTAGTATTGTTCACCGAACCTACGAGCAGTACTTC	CASSIVHRTYEQYF
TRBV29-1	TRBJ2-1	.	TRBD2	TGCAGCGTCAACCCTACTAGCGGACTGTACAATGAGCAGTTCTTC	CSVNPTSGLYNEQFF
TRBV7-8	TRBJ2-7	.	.	TGTGCCAGCACCCGGGGCAGCCGAACCTACGAGCAGTACTTC	CASTRGSRTYEQYF
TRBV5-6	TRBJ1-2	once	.	TGTGCCAGCACACGGACAAGCTATGGCTACACCTTC	CASTRTSYGYTF
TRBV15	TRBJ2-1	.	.	TGTGCCACCAGCGGAGTGGGGGAGAGGAATGAGCAGTTCTTC	CATSGVGERNEQFF
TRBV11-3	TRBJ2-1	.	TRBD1	TGTGCCAGCAGCGTTAGGACAGGGGGGTACTACAATGAGCAGTTCTTC	CASSVRTGGYYNEQFF
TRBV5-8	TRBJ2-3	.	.	TGTGCCAGCCCTTCGCCAGGGGTGGCAGATACGCAGTATTTT	CASPSPGVADTQYF
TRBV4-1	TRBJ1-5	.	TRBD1	TGCGCCAGCAGCCACCGGGACAGGGATCAGCCCCAGCATTTT	CASSHRDRDQPQHF